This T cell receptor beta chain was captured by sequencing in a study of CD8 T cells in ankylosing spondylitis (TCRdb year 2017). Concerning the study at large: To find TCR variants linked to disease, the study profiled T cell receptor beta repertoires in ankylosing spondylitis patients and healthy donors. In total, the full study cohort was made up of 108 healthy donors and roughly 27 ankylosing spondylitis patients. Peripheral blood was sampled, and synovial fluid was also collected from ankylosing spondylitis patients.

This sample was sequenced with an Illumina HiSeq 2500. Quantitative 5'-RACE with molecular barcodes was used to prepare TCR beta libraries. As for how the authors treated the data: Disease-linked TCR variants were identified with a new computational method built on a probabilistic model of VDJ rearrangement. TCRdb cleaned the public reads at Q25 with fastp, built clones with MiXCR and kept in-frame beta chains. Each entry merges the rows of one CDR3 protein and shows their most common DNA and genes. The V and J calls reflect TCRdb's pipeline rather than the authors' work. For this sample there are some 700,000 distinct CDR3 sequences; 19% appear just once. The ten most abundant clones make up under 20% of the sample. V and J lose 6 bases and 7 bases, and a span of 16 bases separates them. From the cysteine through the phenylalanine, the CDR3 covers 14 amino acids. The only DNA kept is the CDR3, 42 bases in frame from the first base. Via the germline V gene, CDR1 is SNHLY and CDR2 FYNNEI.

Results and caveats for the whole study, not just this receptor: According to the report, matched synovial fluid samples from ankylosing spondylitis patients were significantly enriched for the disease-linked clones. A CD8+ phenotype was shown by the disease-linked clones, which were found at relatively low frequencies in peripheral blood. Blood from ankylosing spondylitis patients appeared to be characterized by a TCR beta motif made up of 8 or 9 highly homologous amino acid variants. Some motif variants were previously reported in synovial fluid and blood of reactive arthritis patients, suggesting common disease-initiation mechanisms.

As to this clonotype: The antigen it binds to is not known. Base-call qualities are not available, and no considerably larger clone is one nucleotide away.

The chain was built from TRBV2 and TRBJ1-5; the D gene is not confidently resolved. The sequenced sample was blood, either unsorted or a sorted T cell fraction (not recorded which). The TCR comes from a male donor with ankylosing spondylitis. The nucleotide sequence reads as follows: TGTGCCAGCAGGGGTCGAGGGCTTCAACAGCCCCAGCATTTT. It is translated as CASRGRGLQQPQHF.